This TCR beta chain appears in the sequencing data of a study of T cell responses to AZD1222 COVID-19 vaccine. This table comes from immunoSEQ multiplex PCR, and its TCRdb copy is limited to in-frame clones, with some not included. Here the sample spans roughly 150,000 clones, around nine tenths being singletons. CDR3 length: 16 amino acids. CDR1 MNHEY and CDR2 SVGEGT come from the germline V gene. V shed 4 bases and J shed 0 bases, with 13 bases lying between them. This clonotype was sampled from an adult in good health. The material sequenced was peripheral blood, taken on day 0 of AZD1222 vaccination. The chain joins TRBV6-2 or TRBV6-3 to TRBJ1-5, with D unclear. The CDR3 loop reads CASSLARTDSNQPQHF. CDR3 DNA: TGTGCCAGCAGTTTGGCCAGGACGGATAGCAATCAGCCCCAGCATTTT.